What follows are 20 T cell receptor beta chains derived from one specimen sequenced in a study of shared clonotypes between healthy human individuals. The data were produced by immunoSEQ multiplex PCR, yet TCRdb's version contains in-frame clones alone and is incomplete. The profile shows roughly 2,300,000 clones, around 90% of them singletons. Specimen: naive CD4+ T cells from PBMCs. Described subset: CD45RA+ positively selected. These TCRs come from a man aged 18-30 years in good health. Some clones in this sample may be carry-over from other donors' samples.

As regards this clone: This CDR3 is also generated by other DNA sequences in the sample. V is TRBV30 and J is TRBJ2-1, with unresolved D. The ends were cut back, 0 bases at V and 0 bases at J, with 9 bases in the middle. CDR3 length equals 15 residues. CDR1 and CDR2 from the germline V gene are GTSNPN and SVGIG (reference sequence). The CDR3 sequence is CAWSVGQSSYNEQFF. The CDR3 DNA follows: TGTGCCTGGAGTGTTGGGCAATCCTCCTACAATGAGCAGTTCTTC. The full variable domain, its missing parts supplied by reference TRBV30 and TRBJ2-1, is SQTIHQWPATLVQPVGSPLSLECTVEGTSNPNLYWYRQAAGRGLQLLFYSVGIGQISSEVPQNLSASRPQDRQFILSSKKLLLSDSGFYLCAWSVGQSSYNEQFFGPGTRLTVL.

This clone was picked up one time. V is TRBV11-2 and J is TRBJ2-7; D is undetermined. Germline CDR1 SGHAT, CDR2 FQNNGV. The ends were cut back, 2 bases at V and 6 bases at J, with 14 bases in the middle. The CDR3 is 14 residues long. CDR3 DNA: TGTGCCAGCAGCTTAAGTCGGACCTATGGCGAGCAGTACTTC. Its translation: CASSLSRTYGEQYF.

The chain has TRBV6-6 and TRBJ1-1; D remains ambiguous. Trimming took off 5 bases at V and 3 bases at J, with 4 bases between the two ends. The CDR3 is 11 residues long. From germline, CDR1 is MNHNY and CDR2 SVGAGI (reference sequence). CDR3 sequence reads: CASSTDTEAFF. The CDR3 region has the DNA TGTGCCAGCAGTACTGACACTGAAGCTTTCTTT.

Turning to this clone: The sample has other DNA sequences that encode this CDR3 too. The chain links TRBV5-1 to TRBJ1-1, with 7 bases aligning to TRBD1. The CDR3 runs 14 residues. The trim removed 1 base at V and 2 bases at J, leaving 2 bases unmatched. Germline values: CDR1 SGHRS, CDR2 YFSETQ. CDR3 nucleotides: TGCGCCAGCAGCTTGCCAGGGGGTAACACTGAAGCTTTCTTT. This gives the protein CASSLPGGNTEAFF.

The chain carries TRBV25-1 and TRBJ2-3, with 10 bases that match TRBD2. The CDR3 sequence is 15 residues long. J gave up 4 bases and V 3 bases, and 4 bases lay outside the gene matches. Per germline, CDR1 MGHDK and CDR2 SYGVNS. The CDR3 coding sequence is TGTGCCAGCAGTGACCCGGGGACTAGCGCAGATACGCAGTATTTT. It translates to CASSDPGTSADTQYF.

The gene calls are TRBV5-8 and TRBJ2-3, with D tentatively TRBD1 or TRBD2 (5 bases each). The V and J ends lost 5 bases and 3 bases respectively, with 19 bases between them. This CDR3 spans 16 amino acids. Per the germline V gene, CDR1 is SGHTS and CDR2 is YDEGEE. This chain's CDR3 is CASRFRGYGETDTQYF. CDR3 in DNA: TGTGCCAGCAGGTTTCGGGGCTACGGGGAAACAGATACGCAGTATTTT.

The rearrangement links TRBV5-4 to TRBJ2-6, with D hard to call. Germline V gene sequence: CDR1 SGHNT, CDR2 YYREEE (reference sequence). Trimming removed 0 bases at V and 4 bases at J, with 2 bases between. This CDR3 region has 13 residues. This CDR3 is CASSLVGANVLTF. DNA for the CDR3: TGTGCCAGCAGCTTGGTCGGGGCCAACGTCCTGACTTTC. Combining the CDR3 with reference TRBV5-4 and TRBJ2-6 gives the whole variable domain ETGVTQSPTHLIKTRGQQVTLRCSSQSGHNTVSWYQQALGQGPQFIFQYYREEENGRGNFPPRFSGLQFPNYSSELNVNALELDDSALYLCASSLVGANVLTFGAGSRLTVL.

CDR3 nucleotides: TGTGCCAGCAGCCGGACTAGCGGGACTCAAGAGACCCAGTACTTC. Translation: CASSRTSGTQETQYF. This chain connects TRBV6-5 to TRBJ2-5; 12 bases map to TRBD2. J lost 2 bases, V lost 6 bases, and 4 bases had no gene match. There are 15 residues in the CDR3. Per germline, CDR1 MNHEY and CDR2 SVGAGI.

V gene TRBV18 combines with J gene TRBJ2-3; 8 bases are shared with TRBD1. Germline assignment: CDR1 KGHSH and CDR2 LQKENI. V was clipped by 3 bases and J by 4 bases; unmatched bases: 3. This CDR3 is 14 amino acids long. The CDR3 reads CASSPTGAADTQYF. The CDR3 DNA reads TGTGCCAGCTCACCGACAGGGGCCGCAGATACGCAGTATTTT.

The CDR3 loop is CASSLVTVGPAYGYTF. CDR3 bases: TGTGCCAGCAGCTTAGTAACAGTCGGGCCAGCTTATGGCTACACCTTC. The genes are TRBV7-9 and TRBJ1-2; no clear D gene. CDR1 and CDR2 from the germline V gene are SEHNR and FQNEAQ (reference sequence). The CDR3 consists of 16 residues. The V and J ends lost 1 base and 5 bases respectively, with 17 bases between them. The variable domain in full, completed from reference TRBV7-9 and TRBJ1-2, reads DTGVSQNPRHKITKRGQNVTFRCDPISEHNRLYWYRQTLGQGPEFLTYFQNEAQLEKSRLLSDRFSAERPKGSFSTLEIQRTEQGDSAMYLCASSLVTVGPAYGYTFGSGTRLTVV.

This chain joins TRBV5-4 and TRBJ1-3; TRBD1 matches at 7 bases. Germline CDR1 and CDR2: SGHNT and YYREEE (reference sequence). The ends lost 4 bases at V and 0 bases at J; junction bases unmatched: 7. CDR3 length: 16 residues. CDR3 in DNA: TGTGCCAGCAGCCCGCGGACAGGCCTCTCTGGAAACACCATATATTTT. This translates into CASSPRTGLSGNTIYF.

The genes are TRBV4-2 and TRBJ1-2, with a weak D call TRBD1 (5 bases). This CDR3 spans 15 amino acids. The germline V gene has CDR1 LGHNA and CDR2 YNFKEQ. Trimming took 0 bases from V and 4 from J, leaving 12 bases between them. The chain's CDR3 is CASSQDQTETYGYTF. Written as DNA, the CDR3 is TGTGCCAGCAGCCAAGATCAGACAGAAACCTATGGCTACACCTTC.

The CDR3 DNA sequence: TGTGCCAGCGGGACCGCCGGAGGGGTTACTGAAGCTTTCTTT. Protein sequence: CASGTAGGVTEAFF. The chain has TRBV6-1 and TRBJ1-1, with D possibly TRBD1 on 5 matching bases. CDR3 length: 14 amino acids. The V end was cut by 8 bases, the J end by 5 bases, with 18 bases between. The germline V gene encodes CDR1 MNHNS and CDR2 SASEGT.

The chain carries TRBV4-2 and TRBJ2-2; D possibly corresponds to TRBD1 (6 bases). The germline CDR1 and CDR2 sequences are LGHNA and YNFKEQ. The CDR3 runs to 18 residues. Trimming cost V 4 bases and J 1 base, with 19 bases left between them. The CDR3 sequence: CASSRETGFLKNTGELFF. CDR3 coding DNA: TGTGCCAGCAGCCGAGAAACAGGGTTTTTAAAGAACACCGGGGAGCTGTTTTTT.

The chain is built from TRBV9 and TRBJ2-5; 8 bases are a match to TRBD2. The CDR3 extends over 16 amino acids. The germline gives CDR1 SGDLS, CDR2 YYNGEE. Trimming at V came to 2 bases and at J to 4 bases, leaving 10 bases not matched to a gene. The CDR3, as DNA: TGTGCCAGCAGCGTTGCTTTGGGGGGACTAGGAGAGACCCAGTACTTC. It is translated as CASSVALGGLGETQYF.

V gene TRBV27 combines with J gene TRBJ2-5, with 9 positions matching TRBD2. Germline CDR1 is MNHEY and CDR2 is SMNVEV (reference sequence). Losses at the gene ends were 6 bases for V and 6 bases for J; bases not matched to a gene: 5. This CDR3 has 13 residues. In nucleotides, the CDR3 is TGTGCCAGCAGACGGACTAGCGTGAAGACCCAGTACTTC. Its translation is CASRRTSVKTQYF.

This rearrangement joins TRBV29-1 to TRBJ2-1; possible D gene TRBD2, 5 bases. In germline, CDR1 is SQVTM, CDR2 ANQGSEA. V was pared by 5 bases and J by 1 base, with 9 bases between. CDR3 length equals 13 residues. The CDR3 nucleotides are TGCAGCGTTCTCAGCGGATCCTACAATGAGCAGTTCTTC. Its protein product is CSVLSGSYNEQFF.

There are a few counts of this clone. The chain has TRBV18 and TRBJ1-1; no firm D call. Trimming stripped 8 bases from V and 1 base from J, with 11 bases between. The V gene's germline CDR1 is KGHSH and CDR2 LQKENI. The CDR3 loop spans 13 amino acids. The CDR3 DNA sequence: TGTGCCAGCACGGTGGGGAGGAACACTGAAGCTTTCTTT. Translation gives CASTVGRNTEAFF.

This sequence joins TRBV30 and TRBJ2-5, with D uncertain. The CDR3 sequence is 11 residues long. V was shortened by 0 bases and J by 11 bases, with 10 bases between the two germline ends. CDR1 and CDR2 from the germline V gene are GTSNPN and SVGIG (reference sequence). CDR3 region: CAWSVSREQYF. DNA for the CDR3: TGTGCCTGGAGTGTGAGCCGAGAGCAGTACTTC.

The J gene is TRBJ2-2, the V gene TRBV7-3, with D perhaps being TRBD1 or TRBD2 (6 bases each). The V end lost 3 bases, the J end lost 6 bases, and 11 bases lay between the germline ends. CDR3 size: 14 residues. Germline CDR1 is SGHTA and CDR2 is FQGTGA. In DNA, the CDR3 is TGTGCCAGCAGCTTTCGGGGGCGCTCCGGGGAGCTGTTTTTT. Protein: CASSFRGRSGELFF.